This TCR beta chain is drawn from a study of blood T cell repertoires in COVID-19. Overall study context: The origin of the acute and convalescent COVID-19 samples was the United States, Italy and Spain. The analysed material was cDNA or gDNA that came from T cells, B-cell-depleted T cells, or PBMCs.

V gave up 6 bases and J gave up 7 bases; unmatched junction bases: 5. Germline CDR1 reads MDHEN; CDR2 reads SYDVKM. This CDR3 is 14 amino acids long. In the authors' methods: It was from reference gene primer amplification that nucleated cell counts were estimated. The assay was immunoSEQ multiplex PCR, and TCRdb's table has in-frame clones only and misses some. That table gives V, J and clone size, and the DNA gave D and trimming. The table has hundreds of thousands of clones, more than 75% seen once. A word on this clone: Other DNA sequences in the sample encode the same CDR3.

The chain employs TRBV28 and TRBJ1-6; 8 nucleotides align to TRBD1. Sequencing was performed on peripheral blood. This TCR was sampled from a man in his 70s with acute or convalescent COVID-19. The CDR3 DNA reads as TGTGCCAGCAGCTCCGGACAGGGAAATTCACCCCTCCACTTT. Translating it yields CASSSGQGNSPLHF.